This TCR beta chain came from a study of T cell responses to AZD1222 COVID-19 vaccine (dated by TCRdb to the early 2020s). For context, the study as a whole: AZD1222 recipients whose second dose came at about 4 weeks and those whose second dose came at about 12 weeks were combined into one group, since spike-specific TCR depth and breadth did not differ between the two schedules. TCR sequencing was performed for 230 to 250 trial participants, of whom approximately 200 were given two doses of AZD1222 and around 26 were given two doses of MenACWY control vaccine. Trial participants were enrolled into age subgroups of 18-55, 56-69 and 70-plus years, which contained about 150, 27 and 61 TCR-sequenced participants, respectively.

The CDR3 regions of human TCRbeta chains were analyzed by immunosequencing. The authors processed their data as follows. Repertoire TCRs were matched against a reference library of SARS-CoV-2-specific TCRs generated with the MIRA antigen-specificity platform. Breadth meant the fraction of unique TCRs that were SARS-CoV-2-associated, whereas depth meant the fraction of total T cells that were SARS-CoV-2-associated. Using the MIRA data, each spike-specific TCR was assigned both to the spike region to which the TCR was reactive and to a CD4 or CD8 class. Log10-transformed breadth and depth values were compared by one-way ANOVA with Sidak's multiple comparisons tests. TCRdb took over this immuneACCESS table, retaining in-frame rearrangements with V and J assigned. Such tables are incomplete; in checked studies, under half of the missing clones stem from an unresolved V gene, and the remainder is unexplained. V, J and clone size reflect that table, while D and trimming were determined from the DNA. This sample lists 85,000 to 120,000 clones; roughly 90% were detected once. Over 4.5% of the sample goes to the ten largest clones.

On this clone itself: What antigen it recognizes has not been identified. Nothing much larger sits one base from this clone, and base qualities are not available.

The meaning of the sample's time point label: baseline before first vaccination. Samples from vaccinated people were obtained from the UK trials COV001 and COV002, which included a single-blind randomized controlled phase 2/3 trial of AZD1222 (ChAdOx1 nCoV-19) in healthy adults. Trial participant PBMC samples were collected at day 0 and day 28 after the second dose for TCRbeta chain sequencing. General findings and caveats noted by the study authors: Conclusions about previously exposed vaccinees are limited because only five or six AZD1222 recipients were SARS-CoV-2 seropositive at baseline. Vaccine-associated CD4 TCRs spanned the whole spike protein, with dominant responses in regions 160-218 and 743-854. After two AZD1222 doses, spike-specific TCR breadth and depth were significantly higher than at day 0 and than in MenACWY recipients. Most participants were white British and females outnumbered males, and the authors suggested that clonal diversity may have been underestimated. Because no samples from the day 14 peak response were available, repertoires could be characterized only after the peak T cell response. Reportedly, almost half of the unique spike-specific TCRs recognized epitopes lying outside the regions that are mutated in the B.1.351 and B.1.1.7 variants. In the small 56-69-year group, the increase in depth fell short of significance, most likely because of low power.

Sequences SGDLS (CDR1) and YYNGEE (CDR2) are obtained from the germline V gene. The V end gives up 4 bases and the J end 0 bases, leaving 3 bases in the junction not matched to a gene. Spanning cysteine to phenylalanine, the CDR3 consists of 14 amino acids. Left in the record is the CDR3 DNA by itself, 42 bases read in frame from the first base. The sequence came from an adult in good health. This sequence uses TRBV9 and TRBJ1-1, with 7 bases aligning to TRBD1. The sequences come from peripheral blood, collected on day 0 of AZD1222 vaccination. The DNA sequence is as follows: TGTGCCAGCAGCCCCACAGGGGTGAACACTGAAGCTTTCTTT. Translated, it reads CASSPTGVNTEAFF.